What follows are 17 T cell receptor beta chains derived from one specimen sequenced in a study of CD8 T cells in Susac syndrome. Reverse transcription of roughly 0.5 to 1 ug RNA was performed with random hexamers. TCRdb passed the immunoSEQ multiplex PCR reads through MiXCR, listing each CDR3 protein once. Here the sample spans some 110,000 distinct CDR3 sequences, around 96% being singletons. The specimen was CD4+ T cells from PBMCs. The receptors shown here come from a human donor in good health.

This clonotype was observed a single time. The genes are TRBV2 and TRBJ1-2, with 9 bases lining up with TRBD1. This CDR3 region has 14 residues. V was clipped by 4 bases and J by 7 bases; unmatched bases: 7. Germline-derived CDR1 and CDR2 are SNHLY and FYNNEI. The CDR3 region has the DNA TGTGCCAGCAGTGTGGAACAGGGGGCGGTTGGCTACACCTTC. Its translation is CASSVEQGAVGYTF.

This clonotype came up a few times. CDR3 amino acids: CASSQDPVRVNQPQHF. The CDR3 nucleotides are TGCGCCAGCAGCCAAGATCCGGTCAGGGTAAACCAGCCCCAGCATTTT. The chain links TRBV4-1 to TRBJ1-5; D possibly corresponds to TRBD1 (5 bases). The V gene lost 0 bases and the J gene lost 7 bases, with 16 bases spanning the gap. Germline CDR1 reads MGHRA; CDR2 reads YSYEKL. The CDR3 runs 16 residues.

CDR3 sequence: CASRITSGAYEQYF. CDR3 bases: TGCGCCAGCAGAATTACTAGCGGCGCCTACGAGCAGTACTTC. The chain carries TRBV5-1 and TRBJ2-7; 8 bases fit TRBD2. Per the germline V gene, CDR1 is SGHRS and CDR2 is YFSETQ. This CDR3 has 14 amino acids. V was pared by 5 bases and J by 2 bases, with 6 bases of the junction left unmatched.

This chain uses TRBV4-1 with TRBJ1-1, with a possible D match to TRBD1 (6 bases). This CDR3 has 15 residues. V lost 1 base, J lost 1 base, and 10 bases lay in between. The germline gives CDR1 MGHRA, CDR2 YSYEKL. The CDR3 nucleotides read TGCGCCAGCAGCCAAGGGACAGCCACGAACACTGAAGCTTTCTTT. Translating gives CASSQGTATNTEAFF.

The chain recombines TRBV27 with TRBJ2-1; no definite D call. Trimming took 3 bases from V and 5 from J, leaving 8 bases between them. CDR1 and CDR2 from the germline V gene are MNHEY and SMNVEV (reference sequence). CDR3 length: 13 amino acids. CDR3 residues: CASSFRLNNEQFF. CDR3 in DNA: TGTGCCAGCAGTTTCCGGCTGAACAATGAGCAGTTCTTC.

This clonotype has more than one count but fewer than ten. The gene calls are TRBV6-5 and TRBJ2-7, with D perhaps matching TRBD1 (5 bases). V dropped 0 bases and J dropped 0 bases, with 9 bases sitting between them. There are 15 residues in the CDR3. Germline CDR1 is MNHEY and CDR2 is SVGAGI. CDR3 coding DNA: TGTGCCAGCAGTTACTCGGACACCTACTCCTACGAGCAGTACTTC. Amino acids: CASSYSDTYSYEQYF.

J is TRBJ2-6 and V is TRBV2; D remains unclear. Trimming stripped 9 bases from V and 0 bases from J, with 3 bases between. There are 12 residues in the CDR3. Per germline, CDR1 SNHLY and CDR2 FYNNEI. The CDR3: CASYSGANVLTF. The CDR3 region has the DNA TGTGCCAGTTACTCTGGGGCCAACGTCCTGACTTTC.

The chain combines TRBV30 with TRBJ2-7; D remains unclear. Trimming removed 1 base from V and 6 bases from J, with 13 bases in between. The germline V gene has CDR1 GTSNPN and CDR2 SVGIG (reference sequence). This CDR3 contains 13 residues. DNA for the CDR3: TGTGCCTGGAGTGGGATGGGCCTCAGCGAGCAGTACTTC. It is translated as CAWSGMGLSEQYF.

The CDR3 is CASSSGRRNTEAFF. CDR3 bases: TGTGCCAGCAGCTCGGGCCGAAGGAACACTGAAGCTTTCTTT. This chain links TRBV7-6 with TRBJ1-1; D uncertain. Trimming removed 4 bases at V and 1 base at J, with 10 bases between. The germline gives CDR1 SGHVS, CDR2 FNYEAQ. This CDR3 contains 14 residues.

The rearrangement links TRBV20-1 to TRBJ1-5, with no clear D. Trimming removed 3 bases from V and 1 base from J, with 4 bases in between. CDR3 length: 12 residues. Per the germline V gene, CDR1 is DFQATT and CDR2 is SNEGSKA (reference sequence). In nucleotides, the CDR3 is TGCAGTGCTAGGGACAGCAATCAGCCCCAGCATTTT. The encoded protein is CSARDSNQPQHF.

The chain uses TRBV2 and TRBJ2-5, with 9 bases fitting TRBD2. The V and J ends lost 6 bases and 5 bases, in that order; junction bases with no gene match: 7. Germline CDR1 is SNHLY and CDR2 is FYNNEI. The CDR3 runs 14 residues. CDR3: CASSPRTSAETQYF. The CDR3 DNA follows: TGTGCCAGCAGCCCTCGGACTAGCGCGGAGACCCAGTACTTC.

This clonotype was recorded once. The gene calls are TRBV25-1 and TRBJ2-5; 8 bases line up with TRBD1. The germline V gene has CDR1 MGHDK and CDR2 SYGVNS. V was clipped by 3 bases and J by 6 bases; unmatched bases: 6. The CDR3 length is 14 residues. The CDR3: CASSDLTGVKTQYF. The DNA of the CDR3 is TGTGCCAGCAGTGACCTGACAGGGGTAAAGACCCAGTACTTC.

The chain links TRBV7-9 to TRBJ1-2; the D is unclear. V was shortened by 5 bases and J by 3 bases, with 10 bases between the two germline ends. The CDR3 length is 13 residues. CDR1 and CDR2 from the germline V gene are SEHNR and FQNEAQ (reference sequence). CDR3: CASSPQGDYGYTF. DNA for the CDR3: TGTGCCAGCAGCCCCCAAGGAGACTATGGCTACACCTTC.

The V gene is TRBV18, the J gene TRBJ1-1, with D possibly being TRBD1 (5 bases). The CDR3 spans 14 residues. V was pared by 4 bases and J by 1 base, with 10 bases between. The germline V gene has CDR1 KGHSH and CDR2 LQKENI. The CDR3 nucleotides are TGTGCCAGCTCACAGACAGTCGAGAACACTGAAGCTTTCTTT. Translation gives CASSQTVENTEAFF.

This rearrangement joins TRBV18 to TRBJ2-1; 10 bases line up with TRBD1. The CDR3 spans 15 residues. Germline CDR1 KGHSH, CDR2 LQKENI. J was trimmed by 5 bases and V by 4 bases; bases with no gene match: 5. CDR3: CASSRRTGGDNEQFF. CDR3 sequence (DNA): TGTGCCAGCTCACGGAGGACAGGGGGGGACAATGAGCAGTTCTTC.

This chain links TRBV5-6 with TRBJ2-1; no clear D gene. In germline, CDR1 is SGHDT, CDR2 YYEEEE. The CDR3 is 15 residues long. V lost 6 bases to trimming and J lost 4 bases, with 17 bases between them. DNA for the CDR3: TGTGCCAGCACCCATGAGATTCTCGTATACAATGAGCAGTTCTTC. Translation: CASTHEILVYNEQFF. The full variable domain, with the rest looked up from reference TRBV5-6 and TRBJ2-1, is DAGVTQSPTHLIKTRGQQVTLRCSPKSGHDTVSWYQQALGQGPQFIFQYYEEEERQRGNFPDRFSGHQFPNYSSELNVNALLLGDSALYLCASTHEILVYNEQFFGPGTRLTVL.

The V call is TRBV7-2, the J call TRBJ2-7; D possibly corresponds to TRBD2 (5 bases). CDR3 length equals 14 residues. The germline CDR1 and CDR2 sequences are SGHTA and FQGNSA. V lost 3 bases, J lost 1 base, and 10 bases lay in between. The CDR3 sequence is CASSFKSGSYEQYF. The CDR3 DNA reads TGTGCCAGCAGCTTCAAATCGGGATCCTACGAGCAGTACTTC.